The 13 T cell receptor beta chains reported below all come from one sample, sequenced in a study of blood T cells in healthy people across ages. Next came a second PCR, run for about 7 to 12 cycles, which used a sample-barcoded 5' primer along with a J-beta primer mix. TCRdb analysed the 5' RACE reads with MiXCR anew, one entry per CDR3 protein. This sample has some 1.4 million distinct CDR3 sequences, with 42% found just once. Sequencing was performed on blood. All receptors come from a woman under 30 in good health.

This chain uses TRBV3-1 with TRBJ2-2, with 7 bases that match TRBD2. The ends lost 4 bases at V and 7 bases at J; junction bases unmatched: 9. Germline V gene sequence: CDR1 LGHDT, CDR2 YNNKEL (reference sequence). The CDR3 consists of 15 residues. The CDR3 DNA reads TGTGCCAGCAGCCCGAAGAGCGGGAAAGACGGGGAGCTGTTTTTT. Its protein is CASSPKSGKDGELFF.

The chain couples TRBV7-9 to TRBJ2-7; D unclear. Germline CDR1 and CDR2: SEHNR and FQNEAQ (reference sequence). The CDR3 runs to 13 residues. Trimming left V 6 bases short and J 7 bases short, with 16 bases between. CDR3 loop: CASRKESYNEQYF. Here the CDR3 DNA reads TGTGCCAGCAGGAAAGAGTCCTACAATGAGCAGTACTTC.

This clonotype was counted a single time. The DNA of the CDR3 is TGTGCCATGCAAGGATGGCTAGCGGACTACAATGAGCAGTACTTC. This gives the protein CAMQGWLADYNEQYF. The J gene is TRBJ2-5, the V gene TRBV7-9, with TRBD2 matching 7 bases. Germline CDR1 and CDR2: SEHNR and FQNEAQ (reference sequence). V lost 10 bases, J lost 11 bases, and 22 bases stayed unmatched. This CDR3 has 15 residues. Full variable domain (missing parts from reference TRBV7-9 and TRBJ2-5): DTGVSQNPRHKITKRGQNVTFRCDPISEHNRLYWYRQTLGQGPEFLTYFQNEAQLEKSRLLSDRFSAERPKGSFSTLEIQRTEQGDSAMYLCAMQGWLADYNEQYFGPGTRLLVL.

In this sample, this clonotype turned up once. The V and J genes are TRBV3-1 and TRBJ1-4; the D gene is possibly TRBD1 (6 bases). Germline V CDR1 and CDR2: LGHDT, YNNKEL (reference sequence). The length of the CDR3 is 15 residues. Deletions cut 4 bases from V and 6 bases from J, with 15 bases between. CDR3 amino acids: CASSRKTGKYEKLFF. The DNA for the CDR3 is TGTGCCAGCAGCCGAAAAACAGGGAAGTATGAAAAACTGTTTTTT.

The chain is built from TRBV15 and TRBJ2-1; 8 bases fit TRBD1. Trimming removed 1 base from V and 13 bases from J; junction bases left unmatched: 12. Germline lookup yields CDR1 LNHNV and CDR2 YYDKDF (reference sequence). The CDR3 sequence is 15 residues long. CDR3: CATSRGIDRGETQFF. CDR3 DNA: TGTGCCACCAGCAGAGGAATAGACAGGGGAGAGACCCAGTTCTTC.

In this sample, this clonotype turned up once. The chain has TRBV10-3 and TRBJ2-7; TRBD2 aligns across 7 bases. The CDR3 sequence is 15 residues long. In germline, CDR1 is ENHRY, CDR2 SYGVKD. Trimming cost V 2 bases and J 2 bases; bases outside gene matches: 6. This CDR3 reads CAISELGGEAYEQYF. The DNA for the CDR3 is TGTGCCATCAGTGAGCTGGGGGGGGAGGCCTACGAGCAGTACTTC.

The V and J genes are TRBV6-5 and TRBJ1-5; possible D gene TRBD1, 5 bases. V gave up 2 bases and J gave up 4 bases, with 12 bases separating them. The CDR3 runs 15 residues. Germline CDR1 reads MNHEY; CDR2 reads SVGAGI. The CDR3 loop is CASSYGREGNQPQHF. CDR3 coding DNA: TGTGCCAGCAGTTACGGGCGGGAGGGGAATCAGCCCCAGCATTTT.

This clonotype was counted only a few times. The chain combines TRBV5-1 with TRBJ2-7; TRBD1 matches 8 bases. The CDR3 spans 14 residues. Germline trimming cut 4 bases from V and 6 bases from J; bases unmatched to any gene: 9. Germline V gene data show CDR1 as SGHRS and CDR2 as YFSETQ. CDR3 in amino acids: CASSQGQAEPEQYF. CDR3 coding DNA: TGCGCCAGCAGCCAGGGACAGGCGGAGCCCGAGCAGTACTTC.

In the case of this clonotype: It is likely a read error, because the conserved phenylalanine at the end of the CDR3 is missing. The limits of the CDR3 on the DNA are not certain, so only TCRdb's listed CDR3 is given. The genes are TRBV4-1 and TRBJ2-5; the table's D call, TRBD1, was not checked against the DNA. Both ends counted, the CDR3 spans 9 residues. Germline CDR1 reads MGHRA; CDR2 reads YSYEKL. CDR3 sequence reads: CASSQAPGL.

This clonotype was detected once. The genes are TRBV13 and TRBJ1-6, with TRBD1 as a possible D gene (5 bases). V dropped 5 bases and J dropped 9 bases, with 23 bases sitting between them. CDR3 length: 17 amino acids. Germline CDR1 reads PRHDT; CDR2 reads FYEKMQ (reference sequence). The CDR3 nucleotides are TGTGCCAGCAGCCCCCGGAGGGCGAGGAGGGACGGTTCACCCCTCCACTTT. It yields the protein CASSPRRARRDGSPLHF.

A few counts support this clonotype. The rearrangement joins TRBV12-3 or TRBV12-4 to TRBJ1-2, with D maybe TRBD1 (6 bases). V was pared by 3 bases and J by 0 bases, with 11 bases between. This CDR3 comprises 15 residues. CDR3 in amino acids: CASSFGGHSNYGYTF. In DNA, the CDR3 is TGTGCCAGCAGTTTTGGGGGCCATTCTAACTATGGCTACACCTTC.

V is TRBV6-1 and J is TRBJ2-3; D is unclear. The CDR3 totals 16 residues. The germline V and J ends were trimmed by 1 base and 0 bases, with 11 bases remaining between them. Germline values: CDR1 MNHNS, CDR2 SASEGT. The CDR3 loop reads CASSEGPTLSTDTQYF. For the CDR3, the DNA is TGTGCCAGCAGTGAAGGACCCACTCTTAGCACAGATACGCAGTATTTT.

This clonotype was seen a handful of times. This chain links TRBV20-1 with TRBJ2-3, with 8 bases that match TRBD2. The germline V gene encodes CDR1 DFQATT and CDR2 SNEGSKA (reference sequence). V shed 5 bases, J shed 5 bases, and the junction held 12 bases outside the gene matches. The CDR3 has 15 amino acids. CDR3 nucleotides: TGCAGTGCTCGGGGAATCTACCGGGAGGGAGATACGCAGTATTTT. This translates into CSARGIYREGDTQYF.